This T cell receptor beta chain was retrieved from a study of metastatic and nonmetastatic thyroid tumors. Background on the study: It was across blood and tumor or nodule tissue from malignant and benign thyroid patients that repertoires were compared.

CDR1 is MDHEN and CDR2 is SYDVKM in the germline V gene. The CDR3 is made up of 14 amino acids. V was cut by 7 bases and J by 6 bases, with 13 bases left in between. Patients underwent thyroid surgery, and none had received any treatment before it. This clone turned up a few times. In the source study's methods: Built for papillary thyroid cancer, a distant-metastasis classifier drew on CDR3 differences across clinicopathological groups. TCRdb reprocessed the PCR reads using MiXCR. The V and J calls reflect TCRdb's pipeline rather than the authors' work. The sample records about 24,000 clones, under 30% being singletons.

The sequence came from a male donor with papillary thyroid cancer or a benign thyroid nodule (not recorded which). Some clones in this sample may be carry-over from other donors' samples. V usage is TRBV28 and J usage is TRBJ1-6, with D possibly being TRBD1 (5 bases). Sequencing input: blood. In DNA form, the CDR3 reads TGTGCCAGCACACATCAGGGAGGTAATTCACCCCTCCACTTT. Translated, it gives CASTHQGGNSPLHF. Supplemented by reference TRBV28 and TRBJ1-6, the full variable domain reads DVKVTQSSRYLVKRTGEKVFLECVQDMDHENMFWYRQDPGLGLRLIYFSYDVKMKEKGDIPEGYSVSREKKERFSLILESASTNQTSMYLCASTHQGGNSPLHFGNGTRLTVT.